This record concerns one T cell receptor beta chain sequence. This entry comes from a study of blood T cell repertoires in COVID-19. In the study overall: COVID-19 samples, acute and convalescent, were from the United States, Italy and Spain. Sources were T cells, B-cell-depleted T cells, or PBMCs; the material itself was cDNA or gDNA.

Original analysis: The assay estimated nucleated cells by amplifying reference gene primers. Generated by immunoSEQ multiplex PCR, the TCRdb table keeps only in-frame clones and is missing some. V, J and clone size reflect that table, while D and trimming were determined from the DNA. Of roughly 240,000 clones listed, 75% to 90% were seen once; the top ten hold roughly 4.5%. Per germline, CDR1 SGHKS and CDR2 YYEKEE (reference sequence). With 2 bases clipped from V and 4 bases from J, the junction kept 1 base outside the gene matches. There are 13 residues in the CDR3. The sequenced sample was peripheral blood. The receptor was derived from a man between 60 and 70 years old who had recovered from COVID-19. This chain connects TRBV5-5 to TRBJ2-5; 8 positions match TRBD1. The CDR3 reads CASSFGQGETQYF. In DNA form, the CDR3 reads TGTGCCAGCAGCTTCGGACAGGGAGAGACCCAGTACTTC.